The rows below give T cell receptor beta chains drawn from one sample of a study of cytomegalovirus exposure and HLA in healthy donors. TCRdb keeps only in-frame clones here, not all; method: immunoSEQ multiplex PCR. The sample shows 200,000 to 250,000 clones, less than 90% of them seen only once. The sequenced material came from PBMCs. These receptors all come from a man aged 18 to 30 in good health and CMV-seropositive. The CDR3 runs from the conserved cysteine through the conserved F or W. Size tells how often a clone was seen (once, few, many) or the class of an expanded clone, and some rows leave it out.

j_call: TRBJ1-2
v_call: TRBV5-1
clone_size: -
cdr3_aa: CASSLAGGQGNYGYTF

j_call: TRBJ2-1
v_call: TRBV4-3
clone_size: -
cdr3_aa: CASSQDPHRGNEQFF

j_call: TRBJ1-2
v_call: TRBV27
clone_size: -
cdr3_aa: CASSSTVFNYGYTF

j_call: TRBJ2-7
v_call: TRBV11-1
clone_size: -
cdr3_aa: CASSARDRGPREQYF

j_call: TRBJ1-4
v_call: TRBV5-1
clone_size: -
cdr3_aa: CASSLVGRSNEKLFF

j_call: TRBJ1-4
v_call: TRBV25-1
clone_size: few
cdr3_aa: CASSAEGGKLFF

j_call: TRBJ1-3
v_call: TRBV7-9
clone_size: few
cdr3_aa: CASSGGNTIYF

j_call: TRBJ2-7
v_call: TRBV6-1
clone_size: once
cdr3_aa: CASRRSSSYEQYF

j_call: TRBJ2-1
v_call: TRBV2
clone_size: -
cdr3_aa: CASRAGGAYNEQFF

j_call: TRBJ2-7
v_call: TRBV27
clone_size: -
cdr3_aa: CASSFLAGGPDEQYF

j_call: TRBJ1-1
v_call: TRBV6-5
clone_size: -
cdr3_aa: CASSQVRANTEAFF

j_call: TRBJ2-1
v_call: TRBV10-3
clone_size: -
cdr3_aa: CAISEPRLDHEQFF

j_call: TRBJ1-1
v_call: TRBV29-1
clone_size: -
cdr3_aa: CSVGPGPREAFF

j_call: TRBJ1-4
v_call: TRBV10-3
clone_size: -
cdr3_aa: CATGGQSNEKLFF

j_call: TRBJ1-5
v_call: TRBV25-1
clone_size: -
cdr3_aa: CASRLGNQPQHF

j_call: TRBJ1-2
v_call: TRBV15
clone_size: -
cdr3_aa: CATSDRDLRSSNYGYTF

j_call: TRBJ2-5
v_call: TRBV6-6
clone_size: many
cdr3_aa: CASSYSQGLETQYF

j_call: TRBJ2-7
v_call: TRBV28
clone_size: once
cdr3_aa: CASTDGYEQYF

j_call: TRBJ2-5
v_call: TRBV2
clone_size: -
cdr3_aa: CASRTGTSYRLGQYF

j_call: TRBJ2-7
v_call: TRBV29-1
clone_size: -
cdr3_aa: CSVSSGTGQYF

j_call: TRBJ2-7
v_call: TRBV9
clone_size: -
cdr3_aa: CASSVGPSGGTYEQYF

j_call: TRBJ2-1
v_call: TRBV5-6
clone_size: -
cdr3_aa: CASSPVLGEQFF

j_call: TRBJ2-7
v_call: TRBV7-9
clone_size: -
cdr3_aa: CASSDAGYGYEQYF

j_call: TRBJ2-7
v_call: TRBV7-2
clone_size: -
cdr3_aa: CASSLVAGGPSEQYF

j_call: TRBJ2-2
v_call: TRBV19
clone_size: once
cdr3_aa: CASSFSGDSNTGELFF

j_call: TRBJ2-7
v_call: TRBV27
clone_size: few
cdr3_aa: CASSLTVGYEQYF

j_call: TRBJ1-1
v_call: TRBV5-4
clone_size: -
cdr3_aa: CASSLAKQGNTEAFF

j_call: TRBJ1-5
v_call: TRBV7-2
clone_size: -
cdr3_aa: CASSFLSYGTGDNQPQHF

j_call: TRBJ2-1
v_call: TRBV2
clone_size: -
cdr3_aa: CASKEGTALSSYNEQFF

j_call: TRBJ1-2
v_call: TRBV7-9
clone_size: once
cdr3_aa: CASSPRRNPQGSYGYTF

j_call: TRBJ2-5
v_call: TRBV6-6
clone_size: -
cdr3_aa: CASSPATSGLQETQYF

j_call: TRBJ2-7
v_call: TRBV2
clone_size: -
cdr3_aa: CASSNRDRGINEQYF

j_call: TRBJ1-2
v_call: TRBV5-5
clone_size: -
cdr3_aa: CASSLGGQGHYGYTF

j_call: TRBJ2-3
v_call: TRBV7-2
clone_size: -
cdr3_aa: CASSPEGDTQYF

j_call: TRBJ2-7
v_call: TRBV28
clone_size: -
cdr3_aa: CASSSESQREDEQYF

j_call: TRBJ1-4
v_call: TRBV11-2
clone_size: -
cdr3_aa: CASSPRGRPTNEKLFF

j_call: TRBJ2-2
v_call: TRBV9
clone_size: once
cdr3_aa: CASSPDAGGVTGELFF

j_call: TRBJ2-2
v_call: TRBV7-2
clone_size: -
cdr3_aa: CASSSRVGELFF

j_call: TRBJ1-1
v_call: TRBV5-1
clone_size: -
cdr3_aa: CASSLATLSTEAFF